These 26 T cell receptor beta chains originate from one sample sequenced in a study of technical replicates of blood from several donors. TCRdb keeps only in-frame clones here, not all; method: immunoSEQ multiplex PCR. Counted here are over 75,000 clones, around 97% occurring once; the ten biggest clones make up almost 0.3%. Sequenced sample: T cells isolated from PBMCs. These receptors originate from a human donor in good health.

This clone was counted a few times. The chain has TRBV25-1 and TRBJ2-5, with 7 positions matching TRBD1. Trimming removed 6 bases from V and 4 bases from J; junction bases left unmatched: 5. Germline V gives CDR1 MGHDK, CDR2 SYGVNS. The CDR3 is 13 residues long. As DNA, the CDR3 is TGTGCCAGCAGGAAGACAGGGACAGAGACCCAGTACTTC. Translation gives CASRKTGTETQYF. The complete variable domain, with remaining parts taken from reference TRBV25-1 and TRBJ2-5, reads EADIYQTPRYLVIGTGKKITLECSQTMGHDKMYWYQQDPGMELHLIHYSYGVNSTEKGDLSSESTVSRIRTEHFPLTLESARPSHTSQYLCASRKTGTETQYFGPGTRLLVL.

The chain has TRBV2 and TRBJ2-7, with 9 bases that match TRBD2. The V gene end was trimmed by 6 bases and the J gene end by 9 bases; junction bases not matched to a gene: 12. The CDR3 is 14 amino acids. Germline lookup yields CDR1 SNHLY and CDR2 FYNNEI. CDR3 protein: CASSPGLAVGGQYF. The CDR3, as DNA: TGTGCCAGCAGCCCGGGACTAGCAGTAGGCGGGCAGTACTTC.

This chain links TRBV20-1 with TRBJ2-1; D remains ambiguous. V dropped 3 bases and J dropped 6 bases, with 6 bases sitting between them. Germline CDR1 is DFQATT and CDR2 is SNEGSKA (reference sequence). The CDR3 has 11 residues. The CDR3 is CSARRSNEQFF. The DNA of the CDR3 is TGCAGTGCTAGGCGGAGCAATGAGCAGTTCTTC.

The chain combines TRBV6-6 with TRBJ1-2, with 10 bases fitting TRBD1. Germline CDR1 reads MNHNY; CDR2 reads SVGAGI (reference sequence). CDR3 length: 13 residues. J was trimmed by 6 bases and V by 6 bases; bases with no gene match: 4. This CDR3 reads CASSAGTGDGYTF. Here the CDR3 DNA reads TGTGCCAGCAGCGCCGGGACAGGGGATGGCTACACCTTC.

This chain links TRBV29-1 with TRBJ1-1; D is possibly TRBD1 (6 bases). Germline-derived CDR1 and CDR2 are SQVTM and ANQGSEA. Trimming removed 6 bases at V and 2 bases at J, with 13 bases between. The CDR3 is 13 amino acids. CDR3 nucleotides: TGCAGCGTATTAGGGGGGGTAAACACTGAAGCTTTCTTT. Its translation is CSVLGGVNTEAFF.

The chain uses TRBV15 and TRBJ1-1; D possibly corresponds to TRBD1 (5 bases). The V end lost 0 bases, the J end lost 5 bases, and 13 bases lay between the germline ends. Germline CDR1 reads LNHNV; CDR2 reads YYDKDF (reference sequence). The CDR3 consists of 15 residues. The CDR3 sequence: CATSRDRSGGTEAFF. The CDR3 coding sequence is TGTGCCACCAGCAGAGATCGGTCCGGGGGAACTGAAGCTTTCTTT.

This clone was seen just once. The chain couples TRBV7-9 to TRBJ2-7, with TRBD1 matching 7 bases. The CDR3 has 12 amino acids. Germline CDR1 is SEHNR and CDR2 is FQNEAQ (reference sequence). V dropped 6 bases and J dropped 3; count of bases not matched to a gene: 2. CDR3 DNA sequence: TGTGCCAGCAGTCGACAGGGCTACGAGCAGTACTTC. It specifies CASSRQGYEQYF.

The chain has TRBV14 and TRBJ1-5; 9 nucleotides line up with TRBD1. V lost 5 bases to trimming and J lost 4 bases; unmatched junction nucleotides: 3. The CDR3 runs 14 residues. Germline loops: CDR1 SGHDN, CDR2 FVKESK. The DNA of the CDR3 is TGTGCCAGCAGCTTAGGGACAGGGAATCAGCCCCAGCATTTT. Protein product: CASSLGTGNQPQHF.

V usage is TRBV5-8 and J usage is TRBJ2-3; 12 nucleotides agree with TRBD1. This CDR3 comprises 15 residues. From germline, CDR1 is SGHTS and CDR2 YDEGEE. V shed 4 bases and J 4 bases; nucleotides not matched to a gene: 4. The CDR3: CASSPGTGGSDTQYF. As DNA, the CDR3 is TGTGCCAGCAGCCCCGGGACAGGGGGCTCAGATACGCAGTATTTT. The whole variable domain, filled in from reference TRBV5-8 and TRBJ2-3, reads EAGVTQSPTHLIKTRGQQATLRCSPISGHTSVYWYQQALGLGLQFLLWYDEGEERNRGNFPPRFSGRQFPNYSSELNVNALELEDSALYLCASSPGTGGSDTQYFGPGTRLTVL.

The chain recombines TRBV4-3 with TRBJ1-2, with a weak D call TRBD1 (6 bases). The CDR3 is made up of 14 amino acids. Germline CDR1 and CDR2: LGHNA and YSLEER. V dropped 0 bases and J dropped 4 bases, with 9 bases sitting between them. The CDR3 DNA sequence: TGCGCCAGCAGCCAAGAAAGGGGGATCTATGGCTACACCTTC. This encodes CASSQERGIYGYTF.

The CDR3 sequence: CASSFITAGRLSDTQYF. The CDR3 DNA reads as TGTGCCAGCAGCTTTATTACAGCGGGAAGGCTCTCAGATACGCAGTATTTT. The genes are TRBV7-9 and TRBJ2-3, with 7 bases lining up with TRBD2. CDR1 is SEHNR and CDR2 is FQNEAQ in the germline V gene (reference sequence). The CDR3 is made up of 17 amino acids. With 3 bases clipped from V and 4 bases from J, the junction kept 13 bases outside the gene matches. Variable domain in full (rest from reference TRBV7-9 and TRBJ2-3): DTGVSQNPRHKITKRGQNVTFRCDPISEHNRLYWYRQTLGQGPEFLTYFQNEAQLEKSRLLSDRFSAERPKGSFSTLEIQRTEQGDSAMYLCASSFITAGRLSDTQYFGPGTRLTVL.

V is TRBV27 and J is TRBJ1-2; 9 nucleotides match TRBD1. This CDR3 spans 15 amino acids. After removal of 3 bases from V and 1 base from J, the junction contained 3 bases not matched to a gene. The germline gives CDR1 MNHEY, CDR2 SMNVEV (reference sequence). Here the CDR3 DNA reads TGTGCCAGCAGTTTCGACAGGGGGGGTAACTATGGCTACACCTTC. Amino acid sequence: CASSFDRGGNYGYTF.

The sample holds one count of this clone. The chain couples TRBV7-3 to TRBJ2-1, with 12 bases aligning to TRBD2. CDR1 SGHTA and CDR2 FQGTGA come from the germline V gene. This CDR3 contains 16 residues. Trimming at V came to 3 bases and at J to 3 bases, leaving 3 bases not matched to a gene. As DNA, the CDR3 is TGTGCCAGCAGCTTTGGACTAGCGGGACACTACAATGAGCAGTTCTTC. Protein: CASSFGLAGHYNEQFF. The complete variable domain, with remaining parts taken from reference TRBV7-3 and TRBJ2-1, reads GAGVSQTPSNKVTEKGKYVELRCDPISGHTALYWYRQSLGQGPEFLIYFQGTGAADDSGLPNDRFFAVRPEGSVSTLKIQRTERGDSAVYLCASSFGLAGHYNEQFFGPGTRLTVL.

This chain uses TRBV14 with TRBJ2-1, with D possibly TRBD1 on 5 matching bases. The germline V gene has CDR1 SGHDN and CDR2 FVKESK. CDR3 length: 15 amino acids. V shed 1 base and J shed 4 bases, with 11 bases lying between them. The CDR3 DNA follows: TGTGCCAGCAGCCAAGGCAGGGCTCATTACAATGAGCAGTTCTTC. It is translated as CASSQGRAHYNEQFF.

The chain carries TRBV19 and TRBJ2-3; TRBD2 is a possible D gene (6 bases). Germline CDR1 is LNHDA and CDR2 is SQIVND (reference sequence). Trimming pared 1 base from V and 5 bases from J, leaving 10 bases between. The CDR3 sequence is 14 residues long. The CDR3 reads CASSIAGVGDTQYF. CDR3 nucleotide sequence: TGTGCCAGTAGTATAGCGGGAGTTGGAGATACGCAGTATTTT. The variable domain in full, completed from reference TRBV19 and TRBJ2-3, reads DGGITQSPKYLFRKEGQNVTLSCEQNLNHDAMYWYRQDPGQGLRLIYYSQIVNDFQKGDIAEGYSVSREKKESFPLTVTSAQKNPTAFYLCASSIAGVGDTQYFGPGTRLTVL.

This clone occurred once. V and J are TRBV5-1 and TRBJ2-7; tentative D call: TRBD1 (5 bases). The germline CDR1 and CDR2 sequences are SGHRS and YFSETQ. The CDR3 contains 17 residues. Trimming took 3 bases from V and 0 from J, leaving 19 bases between them. In DNA, the CDR3 is TGCGCCAGCAGCTGGGGCGTTGGTACCAAGAGCTCCTACGAGCAGTACTTC. Translated: CASSWGVGTKSSYEQYF.

This chain links TRBV6-5 with TRBJ2-1, with a possible D match to TRBD2 (6 bases). Germline values: CDR1 MNHEY, CDR2 SVGAGI. V lost 1 base, J lost 0 bases, and 10 bases lay in between. There are 16 residues in the CDR3. This chain's CDR3 is CASSYYREPSYNEQFF. DNA of the CDR3: TGTGCCAGCAGTTACTACCGGGAGCCCTCCTACAATGAGCAGTTCTTC.

The chain recombines TRBV18 with TRBJ2-7; 9 bases agree with TRBD1. In germline, CDR1 is KGHSH, CDR2 LQKENI. The CDR3 sequence is 17 residues long. J lost 2 bases, V lost 3 bases, and 11 bases had no gene match. The CDR3 reads CASSPNIPGQGAYEQYF. CDR3 nucleotide sequence: TGTGCCAGCTCACCCAACATCCCGGGACAGGGAGCCTACGAGCAGTACTTC.

This clone was found once. The chain uses TRBV28 and TRBJ1-1; TRBD1 might be the D (6 bases). V gave up 6 bases and J gave up 4 bases, with 9 bases separating them. The germline V gene has CDR1 MDHEN and CDR2 SYDVKM. The CDR3 totals 12 residues. The CDR3 reads CASSLQGTEAFF. CDR3 bases: TGTGCCAGCAGCTTACAGGGCACTGAAGCTTTCTTT.

The gene calls are TRBV19 and TRBJ2-1; 7 bases are shared with TRBD1. The CDR3 consists of 13 residues. Germline assignment: CDR1 LNHDA and CDR2 SQIVND (reference sequence). Losses at the gene ends were 4 bases for V and 6 bases for J; bases not matched to a gene: 3. CDR3 residues: CASSNTGVNEQFF. The CDR3 DNA reads as TGTGCCAGTAGTAATACAGGGGTCAATGAGCAGTTCTTC.

The chain employs TRBV6-5 and TRBJ1-5; no firm D call. The CDR3 runs 12 residues. CDR1 and CDR2 (germline): MNHEY, SVGAGI. V lost 8 bases and J lost 4, with 9 bases in between. For the CDR3, the DNA is TGTGCCAGCCGGCGGGAGAATCAGCCCCAGCATTTT. Its protein product is CASRRENQPQHF.

The chain uses TRBV11-3 and TRBJ2-3; tentatively, D is TRBD1 (6 bases). V lost 3 bases and J lost 2, with 12 bases in between. The CDR3 is made up of 15 amino acids. The germline gives CDR1 SGHNT, CDR2 YENEEA. CDR3 nucleotide sequence: TGTGCCAGCAGCTTCCCTCAGGGGTTCACAGATACGCAGTATTTT. This sequence encodes CASSFPQGFTDTQYF.

J is TRBJ2-1 and V is TRBV7-3, with TRBD2 matching 9 bases. Trimming removed 4 bases from V and 6 bases from J; junction bases left unmatched: 10. Looked up from germline, CDR1 is SGHTA and CDR2 is FQGTGA. CDR3 size: 16 residues. Here the CDR3 reads CASSSLGSGSTNEQFF. The CDR3 DNA reads TGTGCCAGCAGCTCCCTTGGTAGCGGGAGTACCAATGAGCAGTTCTTC.

This chain uses TRBV7-8 with TRBJ1-1, with no clear D. CDR1 SGHVS and CDR2 FQNEAQ come from the germline V gene. Trimming removed 2 bases at V and 3 bases at J, with 7 bases between. This CDR3 contains 13 residues. CDR3 residues: CASSLFPDTEAFF. The CDR3 bases are TGTGCCAGCAGCTTATTCCCCGACACTGAAGCTTTCTTT. The entire variable domain, with the rest obtained from reference TRBV7-8 and TRBJ1-1, is as follows: GAGVSQSPRYKVAKRGQDVALRCDPISGHVSLFWYQQALGQGPEFLTYFQNEAQLDKSGLPSDRFFAERPEGSVSTLKIQRTQQEDSAVYLCASSLFPDTEAFFGQGTRLTVV.

The chain employs TRBV5-4 and TRBJ2-7, with 11 bases aligning to TRBD2. The J segment lost 5 bases and the V segment lost 2 bases, leaving 6 bases of the junction unmatched. The CDR3 covers 15 residues. CDR1 and CDR2 from the germline V gene are SGHNT and YYREEE (reference sequence). CDR3 bases: TGTGCCAGCAGCTTTAGCGGGAGGGCCACCAACGAGCAGTACTTC. This sequence encodes CASSFSGRATNEQYF.

The rearrangement joins TRBV10-1 to TRBJ2-2; D possibly corresponds to TRBD2 (5 bases). Per germline, CDR1 WNHNN and CDR2 SYGVQD (reference sequence). Trimming left V 3 bases short and J 4 bases short, with 12 bases between. The CDR3 is 15 amino acids. The CDR3 is CASSDPGLPTGELFF. Written as DNA, the CDR3 is TGCGCCAGCAGTGACCCCGGACTCCCCACCGGGGAGCTGTTTTTT.